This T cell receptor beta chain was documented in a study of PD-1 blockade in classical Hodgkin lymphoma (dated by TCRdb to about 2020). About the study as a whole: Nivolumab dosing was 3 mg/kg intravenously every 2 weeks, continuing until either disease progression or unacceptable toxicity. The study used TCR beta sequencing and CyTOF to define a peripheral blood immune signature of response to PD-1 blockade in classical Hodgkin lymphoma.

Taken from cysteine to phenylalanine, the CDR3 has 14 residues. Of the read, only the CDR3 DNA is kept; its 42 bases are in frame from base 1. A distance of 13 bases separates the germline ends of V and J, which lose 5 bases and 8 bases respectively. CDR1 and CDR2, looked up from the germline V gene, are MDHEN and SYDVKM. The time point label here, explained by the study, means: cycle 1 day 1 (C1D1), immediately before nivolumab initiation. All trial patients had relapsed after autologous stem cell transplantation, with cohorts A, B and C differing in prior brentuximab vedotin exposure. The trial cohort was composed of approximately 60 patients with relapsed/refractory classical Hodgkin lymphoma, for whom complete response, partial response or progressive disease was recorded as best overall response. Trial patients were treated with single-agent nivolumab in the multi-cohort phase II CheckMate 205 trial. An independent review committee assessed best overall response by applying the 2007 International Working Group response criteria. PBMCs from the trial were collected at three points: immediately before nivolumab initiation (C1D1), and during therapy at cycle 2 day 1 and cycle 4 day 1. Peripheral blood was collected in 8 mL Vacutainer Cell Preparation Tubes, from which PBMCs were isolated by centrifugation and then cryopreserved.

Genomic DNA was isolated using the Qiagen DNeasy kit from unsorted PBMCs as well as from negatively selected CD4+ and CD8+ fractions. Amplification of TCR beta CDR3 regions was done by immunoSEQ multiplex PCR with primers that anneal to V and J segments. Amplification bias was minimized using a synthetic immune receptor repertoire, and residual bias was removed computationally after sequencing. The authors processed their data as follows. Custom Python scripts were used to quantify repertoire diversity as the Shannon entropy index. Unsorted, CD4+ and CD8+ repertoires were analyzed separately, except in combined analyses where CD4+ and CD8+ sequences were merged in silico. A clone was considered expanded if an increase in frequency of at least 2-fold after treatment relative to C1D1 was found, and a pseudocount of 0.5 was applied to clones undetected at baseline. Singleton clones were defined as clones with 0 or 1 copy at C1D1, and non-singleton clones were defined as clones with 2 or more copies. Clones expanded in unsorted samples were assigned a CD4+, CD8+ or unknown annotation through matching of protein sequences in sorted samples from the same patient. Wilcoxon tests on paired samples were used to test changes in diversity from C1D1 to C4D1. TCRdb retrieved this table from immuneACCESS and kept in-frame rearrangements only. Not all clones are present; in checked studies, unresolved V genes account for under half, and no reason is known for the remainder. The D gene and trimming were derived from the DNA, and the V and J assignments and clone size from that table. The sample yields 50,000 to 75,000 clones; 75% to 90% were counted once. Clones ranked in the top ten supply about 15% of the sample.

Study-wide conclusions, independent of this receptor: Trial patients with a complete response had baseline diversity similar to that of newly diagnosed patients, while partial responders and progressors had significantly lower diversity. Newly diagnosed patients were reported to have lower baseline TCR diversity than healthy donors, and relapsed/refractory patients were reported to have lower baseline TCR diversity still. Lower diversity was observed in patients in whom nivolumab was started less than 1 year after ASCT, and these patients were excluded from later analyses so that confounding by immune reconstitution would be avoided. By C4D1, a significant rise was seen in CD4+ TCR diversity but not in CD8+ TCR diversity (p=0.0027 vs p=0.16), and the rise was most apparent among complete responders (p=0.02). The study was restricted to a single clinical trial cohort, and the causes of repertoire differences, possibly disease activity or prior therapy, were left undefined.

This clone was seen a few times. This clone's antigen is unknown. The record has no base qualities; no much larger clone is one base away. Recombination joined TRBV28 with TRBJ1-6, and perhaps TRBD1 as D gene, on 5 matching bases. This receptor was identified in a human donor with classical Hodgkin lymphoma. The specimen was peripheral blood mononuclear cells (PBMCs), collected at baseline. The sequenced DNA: TGTGCCAGCAGTCTAGGGACGCCCCATTCACCCCTCCACTTT. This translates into CASSLGTPHSPLHF.